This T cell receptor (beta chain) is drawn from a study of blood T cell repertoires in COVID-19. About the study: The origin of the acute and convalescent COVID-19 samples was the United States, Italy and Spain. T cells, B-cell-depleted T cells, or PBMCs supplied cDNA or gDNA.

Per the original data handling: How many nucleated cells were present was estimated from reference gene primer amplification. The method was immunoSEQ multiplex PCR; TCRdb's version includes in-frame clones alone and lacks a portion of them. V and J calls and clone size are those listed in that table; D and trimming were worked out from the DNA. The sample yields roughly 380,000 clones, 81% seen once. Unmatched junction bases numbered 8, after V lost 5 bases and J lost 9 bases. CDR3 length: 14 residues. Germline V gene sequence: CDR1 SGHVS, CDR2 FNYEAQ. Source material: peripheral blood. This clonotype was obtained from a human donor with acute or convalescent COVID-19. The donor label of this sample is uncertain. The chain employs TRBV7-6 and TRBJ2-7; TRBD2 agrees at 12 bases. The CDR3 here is CASSRTSGTSVQYF. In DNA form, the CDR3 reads TGTGCCAGCAGCCGGACTAGCGGGACCTCCGTGCAGTACTTC.